The 31 T cell receptor beta chains in this list originate from one sample, sequenced in a study of T cell responses to AZD1222 COVID-19 vaccine. TCRdb keeps only in-frame clones here, not all; method: immunoSEQ multiplex PCR. Here the sample spans about 120,000 clones, around 92% being singletons. The sequencing used peripheral blood, collected on day 0 of AZD1222 vaccination. The receptors shown here come from an adult in good health.

This chain connects TRBV6-2 or TRBV6-3 to TRBJ2-5; a possible D gene is TRBD2 (5 bases). The CDR3 consists of 19 residues. V lost 2 bases, J lost 1 base, and 23 bases lay in between. The germline V gene has CDR1 MNHEY and CDR2 SVGEGT. CDR3 protein: CASSYTGLWTAGIQETQYF. In DNA form, the CDR3 reads TGTGCCAGCAGTTACACGGGATTGTGGACCGCCGGGATCCAAGAGACCCAGTACTTC.

The V and J genes are TRBV6-5 and TRBJ2-7, with D perhaps TRBD1 or TRBD2 (5 bases each). The CDR3 consists of 15 residues. Germline V CDR1 and CDR2: MNHEY, SVGAGI. V was shortened by 2 bases and J by 5 bases, with 16 bases between the two germline ends. The CDR3 protein is CASSYEGRAYDEQYF. In nucleotides, the CDR3 is TGTGCCAGCAGTTACGAGGGACGCGCCTATGACGAGCAGTACTTC.

The CDR3 DNA reads TGTGCCAGCTATGCCGGGACAGCTTACAATGAGCAGTTCTTC. Amino acids: CASYAGTAYNEQFF. This rearrangement joins TRBV6-5 to TRBJ2-1; 7 bases match TRBD1. CDR1 is MNHEY, CDR2 SVGAGI, per germline. V lost 8 bases, J lost 4 bases, and 8 bases stayed unmatched. The CDR3 totals 14 residues.

A single count supports this clone. The chain joins TRBV28 to TRBJ1-1; D unclear. CDR1 and CDR2 from the germline V gene are MDHEN and SYDVKM. The CDR3 runs to 13 residues. With 4 bases removed from V and 2 bases from J, the gap between germline ends came to 8 bases. This CDR3 is CASSSWANTEAFF. In DNA form, the CDR3 reads TGTGCCAGCAGTTCCTGGGCTAACACTGAAGCTTTCTTT.

The V call is TRBV27, the J call TRBJ2-7, with D perhaps matching TRBD2 (6 bases). The V gene lost 3 bases and the J gene lost 6 bases, with 12 bases spanning the gap. The CDR3 extends over 13 amino acids. CDR1 is MNHEY and CDR2 is SMNVEV in the germline V gene (reference sequence). Here the CDR3 DNA reads TGTGCCAGCAGTTTGGCGGGAAGGGGCGAGCAGTACTTC. This encodes CASSLAGRGEQYF.

J is TRBJ1-1 and V is TRBV2; D possibly corresponds to TRBD1 (5 bases). Germline-derived CDR1 and CDR2 are SNHLY and FYNNEI. This CDR3 is built from 13 residues. V lost 7 bases and J lost 1, with 10 bases in between. The CDR3 protein is CASKWGPNTEAFF. The CDR3 region has the DNA TGTGCCAGCAAATGGGGACCGAACACTGAAGCTTTCTTT.

J is TRBJ2-2 and V is TRBV11-3, with a possible D match to TRBD1 (5 bases). The CDR3 loop spans 16 amino acids. Germline CDR1 reads SGHNT; CDR2 reads YENEEA. The V and J ends lost 5 bases and 1 base respectively, with 14 bases between them. The CDR3 DNA is TGTGCCAGCAGCCATTACGACAGCTTGAACACCGGGGAGCTGTTTTTT. It specifies CASSHYDSLNTGELFF.

V is TRBV3-1 (or the pseudogene TRBV3-2) and J is TRBJ1-2, with TRBD1 identical over 7 bases. The CDR3 extends over 13 amino acids. V shed 4 bases, J shed 5 bases, and the junction held 4 bases outside the gene matches. The V gene's germline CDR1 is LGHDT and CDR2 YNNKEL (reference sequence). CDR3 in amino acids: CASSLRDRYGYTF. The CDR3 DNA reads as TGTGCCAGCAGCCTCCGGGACAGATATGGCTACACCTTC.

This chain links TRBV6-2 or TRBV6-3 with TRBJ1-1; D is possibly TRBD1 (5 bases). Germline V gene sequence: CDR1 MNHEY, CDR2 SVGEGT. V was clipped by 2 bases and J by 5 bases, with 12 bases between them. The CDR3 is 14 residues long. The CDR3 bases are TGTGCCAGCAGTTACCTCCCCGGGGGGACTGAAGCTTTCTTT. Its translation: CASSYLPGGTEAFF.

Here the CDR3 DNA reads TGTGCCAGTAGTATGTCAGATGAGCAGTTCTTC. Amino acids: CASSMSDEQFF. This chain connects TRBV19 to TRBJ2-1; D gene uncertain. V lost 3 bases and J 8 bases, leaving 5 bases between the germline ends. Germline assignment: CDR1 LNHDA and CDR2 SQIVND (reference sequence). The CDR3 has 11 residues.

Only a few counts were recorded for this clone. The J gene is TRBJ1-3, the V gene TRBV2; unclear D gene. V gave up 6 bases and J gave up 4 bases, with 4 bases separating them. Per germline, CDR1 SNHLY and CDR2 FYNNEI. This CDR3 region has 11 residues. Written as DNA, the CDR3 is TGTGCCAGCAGCGTCGGAAACACCATATATTTT. This gives the protein CASSVGNTIYF.

In its sample, this clone was seen a few times. The rearrangement joins TRBV20-1 to TRBJ1-6, with D unresolved. CDR1 is DFQATT, CDR2 SNEGSKA, per germline (reference sequence). This CDR3 has 13 amino acids. V lost 3 bases to trimming and J lost 10 bases, with 13 bases between them. CDR3 coding DNA: TGCAGTGCTAGTGGTCTATGGGGATCACCCCTCCACTTT. This codes for CSASGLWGSPLHF.

This clone showed up just once. This chain joins TRBV18 and TRBJ1-1; 8 nucleotides align to TRBD1. V gave up 3 bases and J gave up 4 bases; unmatched junction bases: 10. Germline V lookup: CDR1 KGHSH, CDR2 LQKENI. There are 16 residues in the CDR3. CDR3 DNA: TGTGCCAGCTCACCTACCCAACAGGGGGTGGGCACTGAAGCTTTCTTT. It encodes CASSPTQQGVGTEAFF.

The chain has TRBV27 and TRBJ1-5; TRBD1 might be the D (6 bases). Trimming took off 5 bases at V and 5 bases at J, with 16 bases between the two ends. CDR1 and CDR2 from the germline V gene are MNHEY and SMNVEV (reference sequence). The CDR3 covers 15 residues. The CDR3 sequence: CASSPTGSYYQPQHF. As DNA, the CDR3 is TGTGCCAGCAGTCCTACAGGGTCTTATTATCAGCCCCAGCATTTT.

The chain couples TRBV7-6 to TRBJ2-2; no reliable D call. The CDR3 is 15 residues long. Trimming cost V 5 bases and J 2 bases, with 12 bases left between them. Germline CDR1 reads SGHVS; CDR2 reads FNYEAQ. The CDR3 region is CASSVLGPNTGELFF. CDR3 DNA: TGTGCCAGCAGCGTATTGGGTCCCAACACCGGGGAGCTGTTTTTT.

The rearrangement uses TRBV30 and TRBJ1-5, with 9 bases that match TRBD1. In germline, CDR1 is GTSNPN, CDR2 SVGIG (reference sequence). This CDR3 has 14 amino acids. Trimming took 2 bases from V and 5 from J; bases not matched to a gene: 4. The CDR3: CAWSLGQGHQPQHF. In nucleotides, the CDR3 is TGTGCCTGGAGTCTCGGACAGGGGCATCAGCCCCAGCATTTT.

CDR3: CASSQEKLGQGGTEAFF. In DNA form, the CDR3 reads TGTGCCAGCAGCCAAGAGAAGTTAGGACAGGGAGGGACTGAAGCTTTCTTT. This chain connects TRBV3-1 (or the pseudogene TRBV3-2) to TRBJ1-1, with 8 bases aligning to TRBD1. Trimming took 0 bases from V and 5 from J; bases not matched to a gene: 11. The CDR3 runs to 17 residues. Per germline, CDR1 LGHDT and CDR2 YNNKEL (reference sequence).

The chain links TRBV6-5 to TRBJ1-2; tentatively, D is TRBD1 (5 bases). Germline V gene lookup returns CDR1 MNHEY and CDR2 SVGAGI. The CDR3 spans 14 residues. Trimming cost V 4 bases and J 8 bases, with 17 bases left between them. The CDR3 DNA follows: TGTGCCAGCAGTTCCCGCGGGGGGTCCGGAGGCTACACCTTC. Its translation is CASSSRGGSGGYTF.

The chain employs TRBV27 and TRBJ1-4, with a possible D match to TRBD1 (5 bases). V was trimmed by 5 bases and J by 0 bases, leaving 22 bases between them. This CDR3 is 19 amino acids long. Germline V gene data show CDR1 as MNHEY and CDR2 as SMNVEV (reference sequence). Here the CDR3 reads CASSRFGAGRGATNEKLFF. For the CDR3, the DNA is TGTGCCAGCAGTCGTTTTGGGGCAGGGAGGGGTGCAACTAATGAAAAACTGTTTTTT.

The rearrangement uses TRBV14 and TRBJ2-2; no clear D. The germline gives CDR1 SGHDN, CDR2 FVKESK. The length of the CDR3 is 13 residues. V lost 1 base and J 1 base, leaving 1 base between the germline ends. DNA for the CDR3: TGTGCCAGCAGCCAAGGGAACACCGGGGAGCTGTTTTTT. It encodes CASSQGNTGELFF. The variable domain in full, completed from reference TRBV14 and TRBJ2-2, reads EAGVTQFPSHSVIEKGQTVTLRCDPISGHDNLYWYRRVMGKEIKFLLHFVKESKQDESGMPNNRFLAERTGGTYSTLKVQPAELEDSGVYFCASSQGNTGELFFGEGSRLTVL.

The chain couples TRBV5-1 to TRBJ2-7, with 10 nucleotides matching TRBD1. CDR3 length: 15 amino acids. CDR1 is SGHRS and CDR2 is YFSETQ in the germline V gene. With 3 bases clipped from V and 6 bases from J, the junction kept 9 bases outside the gene matches. The DNA for the CDR3 is TGCGCCAGCAGCTCAGGGACAGGGGTCTCGAGCGAGCAGTACTTC. Translating gives CASSSGTGVSSEQYF.

The gene calls are TRBV12-5 and TRBJ2-2; D not resolved. Trimming pared 5 bases from V and 3 bases from J, leaving 7 bases between. The CDR3 has 13 residues. Germline CDR1 and CDR2: LGHNT and FRNRAP. The CDR3 sequence is CASGLQDTGELFF. The CDR3 nucleotides are TGTGCTAGTGGTCTTCAGGACACCGGGGAGCTGTTTTTT.

V is TRBV2 and J is TRBJ1-2; 12 positions match TRBD1. Per germline, CDR1 SNHLY and CDR2 FYNNEI. This CDR3 contains 14 residues. The junction had 4 bases not matched to a gene; V was cut back by 7 bases and J by 4 bases. The CDR3 DNA sequence: TGTGCCAGCACCGGGACAGGGGGCGGCTATGGCTACACCTTC. This codes for CASTGTGGGYGYTF.

The chain has TRBV28 and TRBJ1-5, with 9 bases fitting TRBD1. Trimming took 5 bases from V and 4 from J; bases not matched to a gene: 9. In germline, CDR1 is MDHEN, CDR2 SYDVKM. The CDR3 runs to 16 residues. The chain's CDR3 is CASSERTGARNQPQHF. DNA for the CDR3: TGTGCCAGCAGTGAACGGACAGGGGCACGGAATCAGCCCCAGCATTTT.

The chain has TRBV4-3 and TRBJ2-3; 10 bases agree with TRBD2. CDR3 length equals 22 residues. With 3 bases clipped from V and 3 bases from J, the junction kept 24 bases outside the gene matches. From germline, CDR1 is LGHNA and CDR2 YSLEER. CDR3 region: CASSHGTETLFMPGLATDTQYF. CDR3 DNA sequence: TGCGCCAGCAGCCACGGAACAGAAACACTTTTCATGCCGGGACTAGCGACAGATACGCAGTATTTT.

This rearrangement joins TRBV7-2 to TRBJ2-7; a weak D match, TRBD1 (6 bases). The CDR3 is 15 amino acids. CDR1 and CDR2 from the germline V gene are SGHTA and FQGNSA. Deletions cut 3 bases from V and 2 bases from J, with 14 bases between. This CDR3 reads CASSLSRDTTYEQYF. The CDR3 DNA reads TGTGCCAGCAGCTTGAGCCGGGACACAACCTACGAGCAGTACTTC.

This clone was seen once. The rearrangement joins TRBV29-1 to TRBJ2-3; D is possibly TRBD1 or TRBD2 (6 bases each). Looked up from germline, CDR1 is SQVTM and CDR2 is ANQGSEA. This CDR3 spans 19 amino acids. V was shortened by 4 bases and J by 10 bases, with 36 bases between the two germline ends. The CDR3, as DNA: TGCAGCGTTGGGGTGGGGCAGGGCCCCAAGGAGGGGGTCTTAATTCCGCAGTATTTT. It specifies CSVGVGQGPKEGVLIPQYF.

V gene TRBV27 combines with J gene TRBJ2-7, with 12 bases matching TRBD2. The CDR3 spans 16 residues. Germline values: CDR1 MNHEY, CDR2 SMNVEV (reference sequence). V shed 5 bases and J 6 bases; nucleotides not matched to a gene: 11. The CDR3 DNA reads TGTGCCAGCAGTACCCCGACTAGCGGGGGCGCGGTCGAGCAGTACTTC. Translation gives CASSTPTSGGAVEQYF.

The CDR3, as DNA: TGCGCCAGCAGCTGGGGCCCTGGCGGGAACACTGAAGCTTTCTTT. This sequence encodes CASSWGPGGNTEAFF. The chain links TRBV5-1 to TRBJ1-1; TRBD1 is a possible D gene (5 bases). V lost 3 bases and J lost 1, with 13 bases in between. The CDR3 loop spans 15 amino acids. Germline-derived CDR1 and CDR2 are SGHRS and YFSETQ.

This clone was seen only a few times. The rearrangement joins TRBV5-1 to TRBJ1-5; D unresolved. The CDR3 spans 16 residues. V dropped 1 base and J dropped 4 bases, with 15 bases sitting between them. Germline V lookup: CDR1 SGHRS, CDR2 YFSETQ. The CDR3 bases are TGCGCCAGCAGCTTGATCCCTTTGGGGTCTAATCAGCCCCAGCATTTT. As protein: CASSLIPLGSNQPQHF.

The genes are TRBV9 and TRBJ1-1; 8 nucleotides match TRBD1. CDR1 and CDR2 (germline): SGDLS, YYNGEE. V lost 4 bases, J lost 3 bases, and 8 bases stayed unmatched. This CDR3 is 15 amino acids long. The CDR3 protein is CASSTGRTGYTEAFF. CDR3 DNA sequence: TGTGCCAGCAGCACCGGACGGACAGGGTACACTGAAGCTTTCTTT. Using reference TRBV9 and TRBJ1-1 for the parts outside the CDR3, the full variable domain is DSGVTQTPKHLITATGQRVTLRCSPRSGDLSVYWYQQSLDQGLQFLIQYYNGEERAKGNILERFSAQQFPDLHSELNLSSLELGDSALYFCASSTGRTGYTEAFFGQGTRLTVV.